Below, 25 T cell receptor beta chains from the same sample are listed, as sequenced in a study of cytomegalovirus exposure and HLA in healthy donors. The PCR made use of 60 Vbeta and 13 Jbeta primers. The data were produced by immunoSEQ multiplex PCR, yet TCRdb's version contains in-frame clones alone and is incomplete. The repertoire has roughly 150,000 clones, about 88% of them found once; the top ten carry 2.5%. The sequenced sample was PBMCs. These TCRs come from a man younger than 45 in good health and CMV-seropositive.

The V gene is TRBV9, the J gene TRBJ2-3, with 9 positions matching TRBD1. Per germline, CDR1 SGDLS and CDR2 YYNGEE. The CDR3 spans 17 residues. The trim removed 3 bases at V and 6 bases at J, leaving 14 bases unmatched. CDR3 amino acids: CASSASGQGPWVDTQYF. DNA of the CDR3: TGTGCCAGCAGCGCCTCTGGACAGGGGCCCTGGGTGGATACGCAGTATTTT.

Here the CDR3 reads CSVGTGWYTGELFF. CDR3 nucleotide sequence: TGCAGCGTAGGGACAGGGTGGTACACCGGGGAGCTGTTTTTT. This sequence joins TRBV29-1 and TRBJ2-2; 9 nucleotides match TRBD1. This CDR3 is 14 amino acids long. CDR1 is SQVTM, CDR2 ANQGSEA, per germline. V lost 6 bases, J lost 3 bases, and 5 bases stayed unmatched.

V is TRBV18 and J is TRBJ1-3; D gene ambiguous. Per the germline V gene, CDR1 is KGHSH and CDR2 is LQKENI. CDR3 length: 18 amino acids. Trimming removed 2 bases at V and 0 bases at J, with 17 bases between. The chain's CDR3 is CASSPGQLLITSGNTIYF. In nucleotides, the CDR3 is TGTGCCAGCTCACCAGGGCAGCTTCTAATTACCTCTGGAAACACCATATATTTT.

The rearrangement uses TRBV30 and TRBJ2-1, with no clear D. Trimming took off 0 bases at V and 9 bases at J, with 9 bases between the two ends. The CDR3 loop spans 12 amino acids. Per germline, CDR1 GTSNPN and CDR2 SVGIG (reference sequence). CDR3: CAWSVSRSEQFF. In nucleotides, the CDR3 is TGTGCCTGGAGTGTTTCCAGATCTGAGCAGTTCTTC.

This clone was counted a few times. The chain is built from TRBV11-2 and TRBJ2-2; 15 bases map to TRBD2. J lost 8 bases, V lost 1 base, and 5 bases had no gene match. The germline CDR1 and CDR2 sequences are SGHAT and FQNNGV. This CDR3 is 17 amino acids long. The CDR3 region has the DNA TGTGCCAGCAGCTTAGCCAGGACTAGCGGGAGGGCAGGGGAGCTGTTTTTT. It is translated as CASSLARTSGRAGELFF.

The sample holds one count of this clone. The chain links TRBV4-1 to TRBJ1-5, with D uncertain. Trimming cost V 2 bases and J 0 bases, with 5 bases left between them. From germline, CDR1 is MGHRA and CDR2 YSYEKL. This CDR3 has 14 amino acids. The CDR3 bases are TGCGCCAGCAGCCAAATATATAGCAATCAGCCCCAGCATTTT. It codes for CASSQIYSNQPQHF.

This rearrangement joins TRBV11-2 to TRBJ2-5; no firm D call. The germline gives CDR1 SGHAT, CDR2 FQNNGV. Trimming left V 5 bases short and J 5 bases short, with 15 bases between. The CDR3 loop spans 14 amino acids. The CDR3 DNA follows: TGTGCCAGCAGCCCCCCAGCGACTCGGGAGACCCAGTACTTC. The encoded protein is CASSPPATRETQYF.

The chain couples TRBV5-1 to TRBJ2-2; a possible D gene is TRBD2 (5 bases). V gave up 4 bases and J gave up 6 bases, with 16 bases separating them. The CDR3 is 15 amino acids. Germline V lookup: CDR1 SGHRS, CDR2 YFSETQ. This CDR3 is CASSRTTGSPGELFF. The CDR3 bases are TGCGCCAGCAGCAGAACCACGGGATCGCCCGGGGAGCTGTTTTTT.

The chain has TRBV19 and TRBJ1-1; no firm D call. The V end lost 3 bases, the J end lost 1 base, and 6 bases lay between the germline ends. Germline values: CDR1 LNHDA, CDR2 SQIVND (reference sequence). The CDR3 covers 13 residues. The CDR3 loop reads CASSMYGNTEAFF. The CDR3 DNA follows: TGTGCCAGTAGTATGTACGGGAACACTGAAGCTTTCTTT.

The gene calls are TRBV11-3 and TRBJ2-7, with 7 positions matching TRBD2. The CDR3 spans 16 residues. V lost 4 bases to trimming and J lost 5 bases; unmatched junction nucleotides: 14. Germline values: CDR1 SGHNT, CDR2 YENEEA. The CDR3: CASSSYGGSSPNEQYF. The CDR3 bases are TGTGCCAGCAGCTCTTATGGCGGGAGTAGCCCCAACGAGCAGTACTTC.

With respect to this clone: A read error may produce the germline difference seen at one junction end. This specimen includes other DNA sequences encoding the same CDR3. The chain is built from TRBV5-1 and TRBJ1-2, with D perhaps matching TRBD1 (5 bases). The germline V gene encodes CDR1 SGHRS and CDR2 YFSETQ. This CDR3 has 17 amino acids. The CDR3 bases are TGCGCCAGCAGCTTGGAAGGGGTGGCAGGGAACCTCTATGGCTACACCTTT. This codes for CASSLEGVAGNLYGYTF. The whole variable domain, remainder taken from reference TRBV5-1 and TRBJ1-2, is KAGVTQTPRYLIKTRGQQVTLSCSPISGHRSVSWYQQTPGQGLQFLFEYFSETQRNKGNFPGRFSGRQFSNSRSEMNVSTLELGDSALYLCASSLEGVAGNLYGYTFGSGTRLTVV.

CDR3 sequence (DNA): TGTGCCAGCAGAAAGCTTGATCAGGATCGACTGTTTTTT. Its protein product is CASRKLDQDRLFF. The V and J genes are TRBV27 and TRBJ1-4; no clear D. The germline CDR1 and CDR2 sequences are MNHEY and SMNVEV (reference sequence). The CDR3 is 13 amino acids. Trimming left V 6 bases short and J 13 bases short, with 18 bases between.

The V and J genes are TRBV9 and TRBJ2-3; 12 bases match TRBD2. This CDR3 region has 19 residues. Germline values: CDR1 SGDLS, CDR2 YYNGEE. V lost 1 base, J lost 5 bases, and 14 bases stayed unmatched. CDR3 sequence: CASSVRSQTSGSVGDTQYF. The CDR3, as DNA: TGTGCCAGCAGCGTACGATCCCAGACTAGCGGGAGTGTCGGAGATACGCAGTATTTT. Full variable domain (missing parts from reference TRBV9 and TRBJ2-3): DSGVTQTPKHLITATGQRVTLRCSPRSGDLSVYWYQQSLDQGLQFLIQYYNGEERAKGNILERFSAQQFPDLHSELNLSSLELGDSALYFCASSVRSQTSGSVGDTQYFGPGTRLTVL.

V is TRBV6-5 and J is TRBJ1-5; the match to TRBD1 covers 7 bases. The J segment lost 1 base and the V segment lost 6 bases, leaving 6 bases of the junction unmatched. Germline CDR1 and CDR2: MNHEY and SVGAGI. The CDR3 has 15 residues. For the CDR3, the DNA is TGTGCCAGCAGCTCAGACAGGGCCAGCAATCAGCCCCAGCATTTT. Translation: CASSSDRASNQPQHF.

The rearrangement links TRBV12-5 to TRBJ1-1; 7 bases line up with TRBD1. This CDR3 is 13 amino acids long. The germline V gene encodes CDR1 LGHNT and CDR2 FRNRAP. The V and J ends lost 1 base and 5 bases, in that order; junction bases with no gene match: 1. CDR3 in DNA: TGTGCTAGTGGTTTGGCAGGGGGGACTGAAGCTTTCTTT. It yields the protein CASGLAGGTEAFF. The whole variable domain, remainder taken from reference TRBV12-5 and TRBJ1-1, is DARVTQTPRHKVTEMGQEVTMRCQPILGHNTVFWYRQTMMQGLELLAYFRNRAPLDDSGMPKDRFSAEMPDATLATLKIQPSEPRDSAVYFCASGLAGGTEAFFGQGTRLTVV.

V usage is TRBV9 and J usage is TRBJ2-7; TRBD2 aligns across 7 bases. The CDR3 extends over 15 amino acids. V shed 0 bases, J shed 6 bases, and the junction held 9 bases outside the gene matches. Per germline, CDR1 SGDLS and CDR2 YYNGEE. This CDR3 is CASSVDWGRASEQYF. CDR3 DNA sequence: TGTGCCAGCAGCGTAGACTGGGGGAGGGCAAGCGAGCAGTACTTC. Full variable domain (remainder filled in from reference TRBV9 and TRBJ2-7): DSGVTQTPKHLITATGQRVTLRCSPRSGDLSVYWYQQSLDQGLQFLIQYYNGEERAKGNILERFSAQQFPDLHSELNLSSLELGDSALYFCASSVDWGRASEQYFGPGTRLTVT.

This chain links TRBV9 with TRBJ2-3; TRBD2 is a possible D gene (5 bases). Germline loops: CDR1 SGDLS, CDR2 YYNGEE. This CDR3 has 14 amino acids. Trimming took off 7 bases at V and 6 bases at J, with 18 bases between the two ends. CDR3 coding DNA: TGTGCCAGCGGACGTGGGAGAGCCATGGATACGCAGTATTTT. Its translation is CASGRGRAMDTQYF.

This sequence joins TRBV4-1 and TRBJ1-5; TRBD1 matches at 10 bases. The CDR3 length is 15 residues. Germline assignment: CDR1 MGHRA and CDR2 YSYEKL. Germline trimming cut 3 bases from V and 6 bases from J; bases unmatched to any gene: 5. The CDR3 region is CASSHTGTGVQPQHF. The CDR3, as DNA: TGCGCCAGCAGCCATACCGGGACAGGGGTTCAGCCCCAGCATTTT.

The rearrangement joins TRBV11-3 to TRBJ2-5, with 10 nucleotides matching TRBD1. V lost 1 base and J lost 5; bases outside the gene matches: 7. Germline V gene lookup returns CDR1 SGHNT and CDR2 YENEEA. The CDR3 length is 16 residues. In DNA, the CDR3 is TGTGCCAGCAGCTTAGCCGGGACAGGGGTAGGGGAGACCCAGTACTTC. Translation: CASSLAGTGVGETQYF.

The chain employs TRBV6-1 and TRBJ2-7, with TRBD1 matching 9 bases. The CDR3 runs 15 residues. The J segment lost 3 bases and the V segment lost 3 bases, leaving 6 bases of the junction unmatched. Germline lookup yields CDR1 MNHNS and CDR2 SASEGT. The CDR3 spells CASSEGQGAFYEQYV. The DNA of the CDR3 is TGTGCCAGCAGTGAGGGACAGGGAGCATTCTACGAGCAGTACGTC.

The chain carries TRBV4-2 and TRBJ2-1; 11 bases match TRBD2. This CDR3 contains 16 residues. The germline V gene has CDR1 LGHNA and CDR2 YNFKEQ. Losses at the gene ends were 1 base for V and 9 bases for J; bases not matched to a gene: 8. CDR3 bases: TGTGCCAGCAGCCAAGTCATCGGGACTAGCGGAGTTGAGCAGTTCTTC. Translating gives CASSQVIGTSGVEQFF.

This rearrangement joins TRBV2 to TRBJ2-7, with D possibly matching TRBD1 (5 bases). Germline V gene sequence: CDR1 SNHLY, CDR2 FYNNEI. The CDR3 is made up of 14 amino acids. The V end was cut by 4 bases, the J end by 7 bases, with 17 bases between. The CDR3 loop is CASSGTRNLGEQYF. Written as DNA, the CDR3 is TGTGCCAGCAGTGGGACACGGAATTTGGGGGAGCAGTACTTC.

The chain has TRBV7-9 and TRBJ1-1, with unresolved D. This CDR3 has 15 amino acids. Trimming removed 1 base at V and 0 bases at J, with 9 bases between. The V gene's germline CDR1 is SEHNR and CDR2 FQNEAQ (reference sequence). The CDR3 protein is CASSLEGGLNTEAFF. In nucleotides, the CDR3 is TGTGCCAGCAGCTTAGAGGGAGGGTTGAACACTGAAGCTTTCTTT.

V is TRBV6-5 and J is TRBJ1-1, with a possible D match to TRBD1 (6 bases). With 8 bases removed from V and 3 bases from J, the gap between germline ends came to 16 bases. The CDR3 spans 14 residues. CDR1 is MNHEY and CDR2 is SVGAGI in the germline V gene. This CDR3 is CASHPGQGYTEAFF. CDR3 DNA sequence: TGTGCCAGCCACCCGGGGCAGGGGTACACTGAAGCTTTCTTT.

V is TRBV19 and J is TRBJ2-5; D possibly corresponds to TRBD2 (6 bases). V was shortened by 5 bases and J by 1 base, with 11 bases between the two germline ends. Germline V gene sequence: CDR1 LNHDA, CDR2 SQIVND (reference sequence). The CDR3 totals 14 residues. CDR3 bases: TGTGCCAGTAGTCTCGGAGGGCTCCAAGAGACCCAGTACTTC. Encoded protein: CASSLGGLQETQYF.